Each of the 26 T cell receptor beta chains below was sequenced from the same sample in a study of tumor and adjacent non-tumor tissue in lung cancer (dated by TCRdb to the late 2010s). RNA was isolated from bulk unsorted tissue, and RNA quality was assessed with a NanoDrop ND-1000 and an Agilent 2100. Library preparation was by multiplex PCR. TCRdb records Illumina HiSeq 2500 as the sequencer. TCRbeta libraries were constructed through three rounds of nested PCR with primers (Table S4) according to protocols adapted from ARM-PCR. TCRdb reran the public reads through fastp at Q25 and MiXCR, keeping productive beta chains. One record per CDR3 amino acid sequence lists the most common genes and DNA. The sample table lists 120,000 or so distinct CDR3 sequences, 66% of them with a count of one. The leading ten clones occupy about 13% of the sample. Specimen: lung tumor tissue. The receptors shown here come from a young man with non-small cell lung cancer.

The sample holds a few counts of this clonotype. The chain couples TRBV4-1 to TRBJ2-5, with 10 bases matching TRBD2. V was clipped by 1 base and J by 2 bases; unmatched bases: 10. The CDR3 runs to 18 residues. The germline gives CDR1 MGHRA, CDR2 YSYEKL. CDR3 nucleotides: TGCGCCAGCAGCCAAGGTTGGGGACTAGCGCTTAGGCAAGAGACCCAGTACTTC. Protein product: CASSQGWGLALRQETQYF.

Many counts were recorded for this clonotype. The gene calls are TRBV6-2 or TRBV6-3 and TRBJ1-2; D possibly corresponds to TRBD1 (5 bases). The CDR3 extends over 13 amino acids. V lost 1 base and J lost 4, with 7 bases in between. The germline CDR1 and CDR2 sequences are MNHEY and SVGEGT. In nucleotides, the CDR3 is TGTGCCAGCAGTTACTTCGGGGGCTATGGCTACACCTTC. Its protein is CASSYFGGYGYTF.

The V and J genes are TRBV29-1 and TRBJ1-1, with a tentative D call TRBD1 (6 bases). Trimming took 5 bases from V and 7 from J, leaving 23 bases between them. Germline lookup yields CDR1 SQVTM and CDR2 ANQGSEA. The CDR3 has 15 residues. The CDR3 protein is CSVMFGLGGLDEAFF. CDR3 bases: TGCAGCGTTATGTTTGGGCTAGGGGGACTTGATGAAGCTTTCTTT.

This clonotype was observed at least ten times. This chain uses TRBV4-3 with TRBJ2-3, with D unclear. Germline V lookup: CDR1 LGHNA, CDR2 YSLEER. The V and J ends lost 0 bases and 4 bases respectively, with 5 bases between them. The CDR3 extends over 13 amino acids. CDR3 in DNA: TGCGCCAGCAGCCAAGAACGGGCAGATACGCAGTATTTT. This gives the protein CASSQERADTQYF.

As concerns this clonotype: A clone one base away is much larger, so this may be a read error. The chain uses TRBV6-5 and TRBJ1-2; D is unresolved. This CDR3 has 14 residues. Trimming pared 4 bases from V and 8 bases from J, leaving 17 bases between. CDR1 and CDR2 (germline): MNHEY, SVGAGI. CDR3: CASSSTGAPQGYTF. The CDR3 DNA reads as TGTGCCAGCAGTTCGACCGGTGCCCCGCAGGGCTACACCTTC.

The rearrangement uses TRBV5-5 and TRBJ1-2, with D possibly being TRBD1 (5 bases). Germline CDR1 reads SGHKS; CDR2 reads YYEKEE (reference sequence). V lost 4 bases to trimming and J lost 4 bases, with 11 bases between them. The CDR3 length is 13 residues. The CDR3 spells CASSTRAGYGYTF. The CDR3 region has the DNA TGTGCCAGCAGCACCAGGGCTGGCTATGGCTACACCTTC.

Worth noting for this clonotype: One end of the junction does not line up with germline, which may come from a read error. The CDR3 region has the DNA TGTGCCAGCAGCCCTTACACCAACCCTAATGAAAAACTGTTTTTT. Translating it yields CASSPYTNPNEKLFF. This sequence joins TRBV4-1 and TRBJ1-4; D remains unclear. This CDR3 region has 15 residues. Germline V gene sequence: CDR1 MGHRA, CDR2 YSYEKL.

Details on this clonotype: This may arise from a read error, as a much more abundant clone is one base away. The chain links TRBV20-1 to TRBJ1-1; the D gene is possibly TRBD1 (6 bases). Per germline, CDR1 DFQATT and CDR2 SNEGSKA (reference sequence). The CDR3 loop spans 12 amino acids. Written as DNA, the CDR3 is TGCAGTGCTCGGGGAGGGGACACTGAAGCTTTGTTT. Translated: CSARGGDTEALF.

The CDR3 coding sequence is TGTGCCAGCAGCTATGGGACTAAATATGAGCAGTTCTTC. It yields the protein CASSYGTKYEQFF. The chain has TRBV11-1 and TRBJ2-1; 7 nucleotides agree with TRBD2. Germline values: CDR1 SGHAT, CDR2 FQDESV (reference sequence). The ends lost 4 bases at V and 8 bases at J; junction bases unmatched: 5. This CDR3 is 13 amino acids long.

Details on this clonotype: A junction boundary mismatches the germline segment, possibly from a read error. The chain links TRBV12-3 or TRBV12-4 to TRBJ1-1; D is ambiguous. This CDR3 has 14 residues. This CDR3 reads CASSLVSVDTEASF. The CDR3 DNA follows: TGTGCCAGCAGTTTAGTGTCAGTAGACACTGAAGCTTCCTTT.

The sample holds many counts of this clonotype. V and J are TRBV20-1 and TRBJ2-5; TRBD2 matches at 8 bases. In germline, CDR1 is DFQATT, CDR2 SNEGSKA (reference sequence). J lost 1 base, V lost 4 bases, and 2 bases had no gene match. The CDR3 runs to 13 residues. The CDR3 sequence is CSAKLAGQETQYF. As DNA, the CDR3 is TGCAGTGCTAAGCTAGCGGGCCAAGAGACCCAGTACTTC.

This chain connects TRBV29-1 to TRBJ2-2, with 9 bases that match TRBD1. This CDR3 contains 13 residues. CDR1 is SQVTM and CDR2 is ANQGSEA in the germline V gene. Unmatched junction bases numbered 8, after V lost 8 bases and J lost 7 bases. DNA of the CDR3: TGCAGCTCCTCACAGGGGGCGGGCGGGGAGCTGTTTTTT. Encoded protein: CSSSQGAGGELFF.

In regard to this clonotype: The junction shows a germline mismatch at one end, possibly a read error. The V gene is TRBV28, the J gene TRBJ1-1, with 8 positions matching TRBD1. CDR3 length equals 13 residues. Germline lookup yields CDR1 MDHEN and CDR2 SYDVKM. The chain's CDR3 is CASSLDRVIEVFF. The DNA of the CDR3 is TGTGCCAGCAGTCTGGACAGGGTTATTGAAGTTTTCTTT.

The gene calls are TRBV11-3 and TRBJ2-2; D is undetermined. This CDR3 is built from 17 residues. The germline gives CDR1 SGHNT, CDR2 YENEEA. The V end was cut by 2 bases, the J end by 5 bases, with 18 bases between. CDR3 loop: CASSLIVRTFRTGELFF. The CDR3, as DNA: TGTGCCAGCAGCTTAATAGTCAGGACCTTTCGAACCGGGGAGCTGTTTTTT.

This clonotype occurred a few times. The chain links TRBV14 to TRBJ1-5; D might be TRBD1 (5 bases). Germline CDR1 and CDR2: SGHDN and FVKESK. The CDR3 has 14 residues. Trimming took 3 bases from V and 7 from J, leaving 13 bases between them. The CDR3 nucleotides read TGTGCCAGCAGCCATGGAGGGACGGACCAGCCCCAGCATTTT. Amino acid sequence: CASSHGGTDQPQHF.

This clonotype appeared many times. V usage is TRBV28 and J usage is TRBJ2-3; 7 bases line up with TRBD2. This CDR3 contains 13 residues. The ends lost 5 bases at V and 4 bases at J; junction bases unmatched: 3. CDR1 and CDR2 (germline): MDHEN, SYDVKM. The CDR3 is CASSLRGADTQYF. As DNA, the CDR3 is TGTGCCAGCAGTCTCCGGGGGGCAGATACGCAGTATTTT.

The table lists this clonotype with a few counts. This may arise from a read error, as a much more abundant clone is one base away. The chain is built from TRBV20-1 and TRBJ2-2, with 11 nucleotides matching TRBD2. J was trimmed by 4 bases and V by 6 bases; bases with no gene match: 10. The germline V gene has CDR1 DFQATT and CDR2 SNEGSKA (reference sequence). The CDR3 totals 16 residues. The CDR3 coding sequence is TGCAGTGCCGCGTCTGGGACTAGCGGACTCACCGGGGAGCTGTTTTTT. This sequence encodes CSAASGTSGLTGELFF.

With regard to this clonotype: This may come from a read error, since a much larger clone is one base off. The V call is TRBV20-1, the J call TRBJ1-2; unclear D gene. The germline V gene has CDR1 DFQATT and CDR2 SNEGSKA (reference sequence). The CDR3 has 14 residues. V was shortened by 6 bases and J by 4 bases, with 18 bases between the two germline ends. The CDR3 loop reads CSATDFTTSYGYTF. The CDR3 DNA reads TGCAGTGCCACGGATTTCACTACTAGCTATGGCTACACCTTC.

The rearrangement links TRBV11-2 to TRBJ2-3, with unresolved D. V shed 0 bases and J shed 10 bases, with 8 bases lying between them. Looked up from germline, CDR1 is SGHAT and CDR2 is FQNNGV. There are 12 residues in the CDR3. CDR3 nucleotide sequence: TGTGCCAGCAGCTTAGAACGCGAAGCGCAGTATTTT. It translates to CASSLEREAQYF. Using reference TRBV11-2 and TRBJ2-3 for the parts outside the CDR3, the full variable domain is EAGVAQSPRYKIIEKRQSVAFWCNPISGHATLYWYQQILGQGPKLLIQFQNNGVVDDSQLPKDRFSAERLKGVDSTLKIQPAKLEDSAVYLCASSLEREAQYFGPGTRLTVL.

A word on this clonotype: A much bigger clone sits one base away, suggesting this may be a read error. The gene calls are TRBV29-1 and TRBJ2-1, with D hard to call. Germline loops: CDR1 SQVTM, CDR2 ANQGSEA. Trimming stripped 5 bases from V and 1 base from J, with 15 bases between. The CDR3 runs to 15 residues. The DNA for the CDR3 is TGCAGCGTTCAACTGGGTTTAGGATCCTACAATGAGCAGTTCTTC. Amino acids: CSVQLGLGSYNEQFF.

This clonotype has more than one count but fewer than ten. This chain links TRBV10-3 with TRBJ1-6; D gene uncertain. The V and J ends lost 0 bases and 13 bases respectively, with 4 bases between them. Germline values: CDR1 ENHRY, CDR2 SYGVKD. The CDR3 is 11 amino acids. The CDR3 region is CAISESGPLHF. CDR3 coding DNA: TGTGCCATCAGTGAGTCGGGCCCCCTCCACTTT.

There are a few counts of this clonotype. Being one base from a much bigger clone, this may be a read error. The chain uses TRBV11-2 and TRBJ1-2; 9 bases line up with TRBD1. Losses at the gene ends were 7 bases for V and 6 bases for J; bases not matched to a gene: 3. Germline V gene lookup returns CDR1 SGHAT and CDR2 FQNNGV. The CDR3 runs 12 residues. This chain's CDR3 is CASNRTGDGYTF. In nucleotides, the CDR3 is TGTGCCAGCAACAGGACAGGGGATGGCTACACCTTC.

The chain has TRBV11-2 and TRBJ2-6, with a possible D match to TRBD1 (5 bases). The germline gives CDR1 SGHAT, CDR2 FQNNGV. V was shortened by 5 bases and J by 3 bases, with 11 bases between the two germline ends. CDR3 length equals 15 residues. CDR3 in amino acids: CASSPDSLGANVLTF. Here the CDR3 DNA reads TGTGCCAGCAGCCCCGACAGCCTTGGGGCCAACGTCCTGACTTTC.

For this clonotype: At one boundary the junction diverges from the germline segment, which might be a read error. DNA for the CDR3: TGCAGTACAAAATTAACAGGGAACTATGGTTACACCTTC. Encoded protein: CSTKLTGNYGYTF. The V and J genes are TRBV20-1 and TRBJ1-2; a possible D gene is TRBD1 (6 bases). This CDR3 contains 13 residues. Per the germline V gene, CDR1 is DFQATT and CDR2 is SNEGSKA (reference sequence).

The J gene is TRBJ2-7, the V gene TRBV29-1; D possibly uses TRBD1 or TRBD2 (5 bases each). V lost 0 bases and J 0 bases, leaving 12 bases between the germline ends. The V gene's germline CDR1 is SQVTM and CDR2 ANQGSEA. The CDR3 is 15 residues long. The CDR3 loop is CSVEEWGPNSYEQYF. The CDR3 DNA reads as TGCAGCGTTGAAGAGTGGGGACCGAACTCCTACGAGCAGTACTTC.

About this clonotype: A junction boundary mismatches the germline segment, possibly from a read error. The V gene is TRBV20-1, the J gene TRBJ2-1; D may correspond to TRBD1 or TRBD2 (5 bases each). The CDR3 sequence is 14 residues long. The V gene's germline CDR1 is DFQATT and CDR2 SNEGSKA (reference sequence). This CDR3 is CCARYGASYNEQLF. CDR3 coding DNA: TGTTGTGCTAGATACGGGGCCTCATACAATGAGCAGCTCTTC.